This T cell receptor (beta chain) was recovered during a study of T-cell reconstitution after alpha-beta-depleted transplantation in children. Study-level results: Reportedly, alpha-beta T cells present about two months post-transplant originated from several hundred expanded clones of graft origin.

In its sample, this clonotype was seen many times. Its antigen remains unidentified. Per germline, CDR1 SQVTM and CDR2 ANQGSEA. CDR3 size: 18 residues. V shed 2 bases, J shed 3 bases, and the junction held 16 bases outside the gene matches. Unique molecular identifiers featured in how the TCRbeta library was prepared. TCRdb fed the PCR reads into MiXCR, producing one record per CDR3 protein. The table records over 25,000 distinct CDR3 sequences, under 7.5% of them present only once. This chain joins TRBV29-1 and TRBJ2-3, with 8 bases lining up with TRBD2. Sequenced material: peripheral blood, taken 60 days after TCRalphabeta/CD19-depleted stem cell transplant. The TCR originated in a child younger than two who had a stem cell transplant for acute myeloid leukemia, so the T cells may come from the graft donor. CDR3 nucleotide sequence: TGCAGCGTTGAAAACCCTTTTAATAAACGGGAGGGAACAGATACGCAGTATTTT. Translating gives CSVENPFNKREGTDTQYF.